This T cell receptor (beta chain) emerged from a study of blood T cell repertoires in COVID-19. This clone was seen a few times. The repertoire was sequenced with immunoSEQ multiplex PCR; TCRdb's copy has only in-frame clones and lacks some. Among about 140,000 clones, around 80% were seen once, and the ten largest hold about 15%. Trimming removed 8 bases at V and 6 bases at J, with 10 bases between. This CDR3 has 11 amino acids. The clonotype comes from a man between 50 and 59 years old with acute or convalescent COVID-19. Material: peripheral blood. The gene calls are TRBV12-3 or TRBV12-4 and TRBJ1-2; D is unresolved. The CDR3 DNA reads as TGTGCCAGCTCTCAGGCCCATGGCTACACCTTC. Amino acids: CASSQAHGYTF.